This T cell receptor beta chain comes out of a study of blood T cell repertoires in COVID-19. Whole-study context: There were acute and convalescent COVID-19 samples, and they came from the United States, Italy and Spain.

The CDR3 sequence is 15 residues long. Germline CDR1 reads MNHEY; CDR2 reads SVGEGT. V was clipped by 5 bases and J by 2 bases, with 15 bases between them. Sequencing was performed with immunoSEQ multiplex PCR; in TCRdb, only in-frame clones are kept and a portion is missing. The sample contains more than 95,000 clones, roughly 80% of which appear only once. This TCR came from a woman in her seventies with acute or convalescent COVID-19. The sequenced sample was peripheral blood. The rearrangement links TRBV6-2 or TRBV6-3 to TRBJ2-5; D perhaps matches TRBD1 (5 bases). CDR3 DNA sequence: TGTGCCAGCAGTCGTTATAGGGGTGCGCAAGAGACCCAGTACTTC. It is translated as CASSRYRGAQETQYF.